These T cell receptor beta chains were read from a single sample in a study of blood T cell repertoires in COVID-19. TCRdb's table, derived via immunoSEQ multiplex PCR, lists solely in-frame clones and lacks some. The data contain 200,000 to 300,000 clones, almost 85% of them seen just once; the ten biggest clones take up 4% to 4.5%. Sequencing used peripheral blood. Receptors were obtained from a man aged 50 to 59 with acute or convalescent COVID-19. CDR3s include the opening cysteine and the closing phenylalanine or tryptophan. The order of the fields is V gene, D gene, J gene, CDR3 protein. The D gene is left open where the match is weak.

TRBV25-1	.	TRBJ1-1	CASSERETEAFF
TRBV11-2	.	TRBJ2-7	CASSFSRDFPDEQYF
TRBV23-1	TRBD1	TRBJ2-7	CASSQSSRGRYEQYF
TRBV10-1	TRBD1	TRBJ2-1	CASSRDRDEQFF
TRBV5-1	TRBD1	TRBJ2-7	CASSLLTGGGYEQYF
TRBV7-3	.	TRBJ1-1	CASSLGGLDTEAFF
TRBV11-2	TRBD1	TRBJ1-4	CASSLEWTGEKLFF
TRBV15	TRBD1	TRBJ1-1	CATSRPSRDSFLAFF
TRBV5-1	TRBD1	TRBJ1-4	CASSSQGSPANEKLFF
TRBV13	.	TRBJ1-6	CASSLNGQRNSPLHF
TRBV13	.	TRBJ1-1	CASSLDPRGDGTEAFF
TRBV9	TRBD1	TRBJ1-5	CASSVGQGANQPQHF
TRBV18	.	TRBJ1-1	CASSPPLGRVGNAEAFF
TRBV30	.	TRBJ1-5	CAWSGGGQPQHF
TRBV6-1	TRBD1	TRBJ2-7	CASRHPGQGAAEQYF
TRBV7-9	.	TRBJ1-2	CASSQIRGLYGYTF
TRBV19	.	TRBJ1-4	CASSMPGMPGGNEKLFF
TRBV19	TRBD2	TRBJ2-7	CASSLAGNYEQYF
TRBV11-3	.	TRBJ2-1	CASSLGRGSYNEQFF
TRBV10-2	.	TRBJ2-2	CASTSAANTGELFF
TRBV11-2	TRBD1	TRBJ1-4	CASSFGQGVQTNEKLFF
TRBV13	.	TRBJ2-5	CASSQAAGSAQETQYF
TRBV28	.	TRBJ1-6	CASSLGRYLNNSPLHF
TRBV5-1	TRBD1	TRBJ1-2	CASSLDWTGNYGYTF
TRBV9	TRBD1	TRBJ2-3	CASSGGPGQGAQYF
TRBV28	.	TRBJ1-2	CASESGASYGYTF